The source of this TCR beta chain is a study of blood T cell repertoires in COVID-19. Study background: The origin of the acute and convalescent COVID-19 samples was the United States, Italy and Spain.

The CDR3 contains 17 residues. V lost 2 bases to trimming and J lost 4 bases; unmatched junction nucleotides: 6. Germline CDR1 and CDR2: MNHEY and SMNVEV (reference sequence). The table came from immunoSEQ multiplex PCR; TCRdb's copy has only in-frame clones and leaves some out. This sample has under 200,000 clones, with almost 90% found just once. The chain is built from TRBV27 and TRBJ2-1, with 12 bases lining up with TRBD2. Sequenced sample: peripheral blood. This clonotype was sampled from a man younger than 35 with active or convalescent COVID-19. The CDR3 spells CASSLRRLAGGYNEQFF. The CDR3 DNA sequence: TGTGCCAGCAGTTTAAGGCGCCTAGCGGGGGGGTACAATGAGCAGTTCTTC.